The sample holds one count of the clone carrying this T cell receptor (beta chain). No antigen is known for it. Only in-frame clones appear in the TCRdb table, and some are missing; sequencing was by immunoSEQ multiplex PCR. The profile shows tens of thousands of clones, 65% to 75% of them singletons. CDR1 is SGHTA, CDR2 FQGTGA, per germline. With 1 base removed from V and 1 base from J, the gap between germline ends came to 10 bases. CDR3 size: 15 residues. The data stem from a study of vaccination effects on CD4 cells after COVID-19. Study-level background: All participants had two doses of either the BNT162b2 or mRNA-1273 vaccine.

ViraFEST assay sequencing came after antigen-specific CD4+ T cells were expanded with viral peptide pools. Following 10 days of culture, CD4+ T cells were isolated. This individual contracted SARS-CoV-2 between March and December 2020, as verified by PCR. Sequences were derived from CD4+ T cells from PBMCs cultured with HIV peptides, sampled before COVID-19 vaccination. Subset given: HIV-1 Nef peptide pool negative control/reference culture. The chain combines TRBV7-3 with TRBJ1-1, with D hard to call. The TCR sequence derives from a human donor who had a prior SARS-CoV-2 infection. CDR3 residues: CASSLMGGRNTEAFF. The CDR3 region has the DNA TGTGCCAGCAGCTTAATGGGCGGAAGGAACACTGAAGCTTTCTTT.